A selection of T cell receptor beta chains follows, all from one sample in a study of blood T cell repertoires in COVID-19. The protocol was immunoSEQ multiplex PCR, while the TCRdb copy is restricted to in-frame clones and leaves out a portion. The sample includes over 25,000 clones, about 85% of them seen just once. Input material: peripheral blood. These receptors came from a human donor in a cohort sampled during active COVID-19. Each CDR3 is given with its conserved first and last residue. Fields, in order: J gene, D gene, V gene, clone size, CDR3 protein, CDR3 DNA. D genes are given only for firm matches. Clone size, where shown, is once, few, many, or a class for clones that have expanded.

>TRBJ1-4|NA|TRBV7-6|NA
CASSLGRSATNEKLFF
TGTGCCAGCAGCTTAGGGAGAAGTGCAACTAATGAAAAACTGTTTTTT
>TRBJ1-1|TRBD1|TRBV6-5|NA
CASSFRDRDNTEAFF
TGTGCCAGCAGTTTCCGGGACAGGGACAACACTGAAGCTTTCTTT
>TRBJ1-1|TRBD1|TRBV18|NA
CASSVSGQGIFATEAFF
TGTGCCAGCTCCGTCTCGGGACAGGGGATCTTTGCCACTGAAGCTTTCTTT
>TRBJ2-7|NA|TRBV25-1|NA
CASSLGGVYEQYF
TGTGCCAGCAGCTTAGGGGGAGTCTACGAGCAGTACTTC
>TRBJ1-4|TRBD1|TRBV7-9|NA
CASSVRTGGVSEKLFF
TGTGCCAGCAGCGTTAGGACAGGGGGCGTAAGTGAAAAACTGTTTTTT
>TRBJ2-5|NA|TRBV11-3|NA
CASSLGQAQGTQYF
TGTGCCAGCAGCTTAGGGCAGGCCCAAGGGACCCAGTACTTC
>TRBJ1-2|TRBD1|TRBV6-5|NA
CASSYLGQGNYGYTF
TGTGCCAGCAGTTACCTCGGACAGGGGAACTATGGCTACACCTTC
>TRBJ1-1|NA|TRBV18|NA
CASSPLVQAKNTEAFF
TGTGCCAGCTCACCACTAGTTCAAGCGAAGAACACTGAAGCTTTCTTT
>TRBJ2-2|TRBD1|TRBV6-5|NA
CASSKRTGKTGELFF
TGTGCCAGCAGTAAACGGACAGGGAAAACCGGGGAGCTGTTTTTT
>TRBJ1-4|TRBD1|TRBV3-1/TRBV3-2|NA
CASSRETGANEKLFF
TGTGCCAGCAGCCGAGAGACAGGGGCAAATGAAAAACTGTTTTTT
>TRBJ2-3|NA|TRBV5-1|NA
CASSLQHPTDTQYF
TGCGCCAGCAGCTTACAACATCCCACAGATACGCAGTATTTT
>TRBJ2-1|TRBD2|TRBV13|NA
CASSWGLAGGYNEQFF
TGTGCCAGCAGCTGGGGACTAGCGGGGGGGTACAATGAGCAGTTCTTC
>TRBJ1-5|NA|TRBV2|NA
CASSAQVSNQPQHF
TGTGCCAGCAGTGCACAGGTGAGCAATCAGCCCCAGCATTTT
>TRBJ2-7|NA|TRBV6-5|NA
CASSRTGNEQYF
TGTGCCAGCAGTAGGACCGGGAACGAGCAGTACTTC
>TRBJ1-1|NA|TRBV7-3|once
CASSLSGGSAEAFF
TGTGCCAGCAGCTTAAGTGGGGGGTCCGCTGAAGCTTTCTTT
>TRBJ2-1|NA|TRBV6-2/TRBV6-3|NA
CASSYPLGEEVYNEQFF
TGTGCCAGCAGTTACCCGTTGGGGGAGGAGGTTTACAATGAGCAGTTCTTC
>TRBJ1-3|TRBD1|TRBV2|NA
CASSARDRGRFSGNTIYF
TGTGCCAGCAGCGCTAGGGACAGGGGTCGGTTTTCTGGAAACACCATATATTTT
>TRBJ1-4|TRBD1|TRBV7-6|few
CASSLTGSANEKLFF
TGTGCCAGCAGCTTGACAGGGTCTGCTAATGAAAAACTGTTTTTT
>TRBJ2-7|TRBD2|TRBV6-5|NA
CASGTSGSEGYEQYF
TGTGCCAGCGGGACTAGCGGGAGTGAAGGTTACGAGCAGTACTTC
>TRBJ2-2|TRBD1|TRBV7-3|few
CASSLGQGSGELFF
TGTGCCAGCAGCTTAGGACAGGGGTCCGGGGAGCTGTTTTTT
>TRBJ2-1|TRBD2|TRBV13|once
CASSLGGSWVAGVYNEQFF
TGTGCCAGCAGCTTAGGAGGTTCCTGGGTGGCGGGAGTGTACAATGAGCAGTTCTTC
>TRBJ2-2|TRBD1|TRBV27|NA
CASSWTGPNTGELFF
TGTGCCAGCAGCTGGACAGGACCAAACACCGGGGAGCTGTTTTTT
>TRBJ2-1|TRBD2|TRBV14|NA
CASSPRAGAYNEQFF
TGTGCCAGCAGCCCCCGGGCGGGAGCCTACAATGAGCAGTTCTTC
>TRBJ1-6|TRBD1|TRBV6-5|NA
CASRTRQGINSPLHF
TGTGCCAGCAGGACCAGACAGGGAATTAATTCACCCCTCCACTTT
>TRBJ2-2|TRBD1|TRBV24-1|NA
CATSDPRQGGTGELFF
TGTGCCACCAGTGACCCTAGACAGGGCGGCACCGGGGAGCTGTTTTTT
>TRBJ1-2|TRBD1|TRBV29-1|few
CSVGKQGGDGYTF
TGCAGCGTTGGTAAACAGGGGGGAGATGGCTACACCTTC